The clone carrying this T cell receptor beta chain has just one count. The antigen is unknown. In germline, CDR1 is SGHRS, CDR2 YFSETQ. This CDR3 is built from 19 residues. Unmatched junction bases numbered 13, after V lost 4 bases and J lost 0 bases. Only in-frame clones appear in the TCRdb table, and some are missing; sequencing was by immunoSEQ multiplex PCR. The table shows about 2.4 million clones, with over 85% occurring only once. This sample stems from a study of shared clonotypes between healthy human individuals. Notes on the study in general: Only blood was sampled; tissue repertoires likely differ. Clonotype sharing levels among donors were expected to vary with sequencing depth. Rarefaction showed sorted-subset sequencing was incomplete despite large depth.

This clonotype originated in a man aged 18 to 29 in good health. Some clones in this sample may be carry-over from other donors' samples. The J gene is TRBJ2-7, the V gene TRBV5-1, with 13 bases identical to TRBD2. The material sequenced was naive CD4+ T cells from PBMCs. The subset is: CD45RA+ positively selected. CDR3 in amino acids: CASSTQGGTSGVTSYEQYF. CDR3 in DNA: TGCGCCAGCAGCACCCAGGGGGGGACTAGCGGGGTGACCTCCTACGAGCAGTACTTC.